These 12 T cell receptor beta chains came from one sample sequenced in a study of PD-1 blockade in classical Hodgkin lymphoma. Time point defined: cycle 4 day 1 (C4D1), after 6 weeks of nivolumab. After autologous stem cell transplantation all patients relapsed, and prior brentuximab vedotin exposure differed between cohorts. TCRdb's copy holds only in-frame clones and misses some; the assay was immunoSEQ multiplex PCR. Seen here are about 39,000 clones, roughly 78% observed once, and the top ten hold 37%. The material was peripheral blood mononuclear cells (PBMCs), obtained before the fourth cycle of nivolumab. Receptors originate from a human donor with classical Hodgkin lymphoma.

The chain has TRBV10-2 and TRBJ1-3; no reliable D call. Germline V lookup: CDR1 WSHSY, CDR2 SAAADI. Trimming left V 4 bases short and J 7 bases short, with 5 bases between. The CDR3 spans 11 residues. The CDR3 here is CASSVPNTIYF. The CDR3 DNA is TGCGCCAGCAGTGTACCGAACACCATATATTTT.

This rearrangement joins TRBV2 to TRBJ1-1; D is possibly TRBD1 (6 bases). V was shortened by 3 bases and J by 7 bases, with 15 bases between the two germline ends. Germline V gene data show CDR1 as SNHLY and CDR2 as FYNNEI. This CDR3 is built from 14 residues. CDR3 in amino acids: CASSEGGRASEAFF. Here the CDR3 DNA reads TGTGCCAGCAGTGAGGGGGGCAGGGCCAGTGAAGCTTTCTTT.

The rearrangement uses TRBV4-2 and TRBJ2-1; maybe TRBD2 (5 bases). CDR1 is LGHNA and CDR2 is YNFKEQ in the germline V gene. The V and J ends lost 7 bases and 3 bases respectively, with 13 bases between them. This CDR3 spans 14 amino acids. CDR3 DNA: TGTGCCAGCAACTCAGCGGAAATCTACAATGAGCAGTTCTTC. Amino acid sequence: CASNSAEIYNEQFF.

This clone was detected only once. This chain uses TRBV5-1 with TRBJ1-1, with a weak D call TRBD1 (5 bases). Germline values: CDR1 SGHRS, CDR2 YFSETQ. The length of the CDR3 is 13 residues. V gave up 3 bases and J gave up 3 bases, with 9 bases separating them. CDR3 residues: CASSSAGDTEAFF. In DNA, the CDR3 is TGCGCCAGCAGCTCGGCGGGGGACACTGAAGCTTTCTTT.

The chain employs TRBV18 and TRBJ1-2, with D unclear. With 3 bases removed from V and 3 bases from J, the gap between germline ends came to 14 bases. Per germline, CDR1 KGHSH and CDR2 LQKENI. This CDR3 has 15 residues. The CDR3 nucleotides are TGTGCCAGCTCACCGATAGGAGGCGGAGACTATGGCTACACCTTC. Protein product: CASSPIGGGDYGYTF.

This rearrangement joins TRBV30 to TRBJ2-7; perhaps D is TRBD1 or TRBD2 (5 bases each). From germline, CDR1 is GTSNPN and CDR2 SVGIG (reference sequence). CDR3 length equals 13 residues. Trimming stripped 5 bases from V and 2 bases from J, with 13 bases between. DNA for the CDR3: TGTGCCTGGGGCTTGGGACCGGCCTACGAGCAGTACTTC. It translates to CAWGLGPAYEQYF.

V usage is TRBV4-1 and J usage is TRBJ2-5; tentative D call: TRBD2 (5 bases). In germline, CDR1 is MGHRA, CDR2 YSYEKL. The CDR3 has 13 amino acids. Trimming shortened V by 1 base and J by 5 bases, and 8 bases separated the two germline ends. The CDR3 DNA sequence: TGCGCCAGCAGCCAAGTCGAGCGGGAGACCCAGTACTTC. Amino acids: CASSQVERETQYF.

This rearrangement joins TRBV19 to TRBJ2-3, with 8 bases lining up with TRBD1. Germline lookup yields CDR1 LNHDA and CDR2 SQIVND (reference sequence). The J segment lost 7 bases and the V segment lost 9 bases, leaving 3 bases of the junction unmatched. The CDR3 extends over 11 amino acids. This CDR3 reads CASDRGHTQYF. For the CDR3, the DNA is TGTGCCAGCGACAGGGGCCATACGCAGTATTTT. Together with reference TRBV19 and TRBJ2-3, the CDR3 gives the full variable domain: DGGITQSPKYLFRKEGQNVTLSCEQNLNHDAMYWYRQDPGQGLRLIYYSQIVNDFQKGDIAEGYSVSREKKESFPLTVTSAQKNPTAFYLCASDRGHTQYFGPGTRLTVL.

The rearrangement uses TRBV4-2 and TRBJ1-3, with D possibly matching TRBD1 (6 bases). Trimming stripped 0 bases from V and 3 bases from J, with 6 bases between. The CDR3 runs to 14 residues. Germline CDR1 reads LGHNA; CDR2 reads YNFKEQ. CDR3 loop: CASSQDRGGNTIYF. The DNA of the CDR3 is TGTGCCAGCAGCCAAGACAGGGGTGGAAACACCATATATTTT.

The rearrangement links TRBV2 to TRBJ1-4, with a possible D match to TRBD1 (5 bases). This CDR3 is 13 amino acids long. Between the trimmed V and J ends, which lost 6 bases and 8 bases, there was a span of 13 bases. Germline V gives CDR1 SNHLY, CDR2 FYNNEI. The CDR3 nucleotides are TGTGCCAGCAGGGGGGGAGACTTGGAAAAACTGTTTTTT. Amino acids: CASRGGDLEKLFF.

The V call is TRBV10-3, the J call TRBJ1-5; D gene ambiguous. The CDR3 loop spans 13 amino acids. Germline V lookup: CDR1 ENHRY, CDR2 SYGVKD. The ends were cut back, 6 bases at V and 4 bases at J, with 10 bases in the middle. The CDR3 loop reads CAIRTGPNQPQHF. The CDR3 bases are TGTGCCATCAGAACCGGGCCGAATCAGCCCCAGCATTTT.

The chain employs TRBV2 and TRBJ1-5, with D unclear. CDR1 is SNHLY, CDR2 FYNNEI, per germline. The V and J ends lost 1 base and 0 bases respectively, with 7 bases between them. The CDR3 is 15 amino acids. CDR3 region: CASSEGPYSNQPQHF. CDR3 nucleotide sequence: TGTGCCAGCAGTGAAGGACCTTATAGCAATCAGCCCCAGCATTTT.